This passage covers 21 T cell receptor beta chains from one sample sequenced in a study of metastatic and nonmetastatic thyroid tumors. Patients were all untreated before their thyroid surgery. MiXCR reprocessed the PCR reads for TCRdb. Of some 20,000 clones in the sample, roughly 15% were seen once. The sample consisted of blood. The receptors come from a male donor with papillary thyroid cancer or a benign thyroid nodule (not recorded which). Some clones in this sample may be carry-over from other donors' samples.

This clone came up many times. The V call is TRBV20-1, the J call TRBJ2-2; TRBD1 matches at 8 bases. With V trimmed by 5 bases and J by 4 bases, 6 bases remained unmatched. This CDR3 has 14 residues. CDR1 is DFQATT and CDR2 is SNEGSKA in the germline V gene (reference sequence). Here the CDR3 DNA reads TGCAGTGCTGCCGACAGGGGAGTCACCGGGGAGCTGTTTTTT. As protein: CSAADRGVTGELFF.

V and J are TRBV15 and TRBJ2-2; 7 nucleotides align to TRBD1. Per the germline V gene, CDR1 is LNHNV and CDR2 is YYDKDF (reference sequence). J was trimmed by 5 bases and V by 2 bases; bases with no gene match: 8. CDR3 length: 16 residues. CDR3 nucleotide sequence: TGTGCCACCAGCAGAATCGGAACAGGGGCAACCGGGGAGCTGTTTTTT. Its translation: CATSRIGTGATGELFF.

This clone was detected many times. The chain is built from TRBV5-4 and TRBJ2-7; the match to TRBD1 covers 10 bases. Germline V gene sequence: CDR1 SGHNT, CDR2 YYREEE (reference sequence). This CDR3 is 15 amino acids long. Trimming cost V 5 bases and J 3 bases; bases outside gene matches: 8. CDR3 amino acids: CASSLDRGNFYEQYF. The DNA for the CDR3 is TGTGCCAGCAGTCTGGACAGGGGGAATTTCTACGAGCAGTACTTC.

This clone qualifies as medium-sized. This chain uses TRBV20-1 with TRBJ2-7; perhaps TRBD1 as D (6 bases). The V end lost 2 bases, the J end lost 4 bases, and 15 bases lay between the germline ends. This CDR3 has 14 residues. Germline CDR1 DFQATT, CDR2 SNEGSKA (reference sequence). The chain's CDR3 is CSARPGHLSYEQYF. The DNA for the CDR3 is TGCAGTGCTAGACCGGGACACCTCTCATACGAGCAGTACTTC.

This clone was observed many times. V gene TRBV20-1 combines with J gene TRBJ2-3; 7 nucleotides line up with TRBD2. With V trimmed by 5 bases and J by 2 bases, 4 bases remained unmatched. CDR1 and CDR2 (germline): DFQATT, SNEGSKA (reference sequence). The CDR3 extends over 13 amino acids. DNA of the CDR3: TGCAGTGCTCTAGCGGAGCACACAGATACGCAGTATTTT. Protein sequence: CSALAEHTDTQYF.

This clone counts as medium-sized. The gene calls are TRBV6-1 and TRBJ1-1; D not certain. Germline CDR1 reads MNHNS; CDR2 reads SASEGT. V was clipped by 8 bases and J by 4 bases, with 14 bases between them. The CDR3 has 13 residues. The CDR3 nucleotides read TGTGCCAGCCGACCGCCGGCGGGCACTGAAGCTTTCTTT. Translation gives CASRPPAGTEAFF.

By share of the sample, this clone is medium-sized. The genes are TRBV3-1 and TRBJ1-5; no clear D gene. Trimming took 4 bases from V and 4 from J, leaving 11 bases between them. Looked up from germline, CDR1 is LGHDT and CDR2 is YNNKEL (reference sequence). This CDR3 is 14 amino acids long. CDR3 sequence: CASSLGSLNQPQHF. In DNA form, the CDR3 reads TGTGCCAGCAGCCTGGGCTCCCTAAATCAGCCCCAGCATTTT.

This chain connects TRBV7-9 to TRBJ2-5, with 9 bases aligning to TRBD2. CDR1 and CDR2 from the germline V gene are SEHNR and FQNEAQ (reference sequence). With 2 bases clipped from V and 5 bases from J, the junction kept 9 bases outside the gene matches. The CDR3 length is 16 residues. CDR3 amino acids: CASSLRGTSSRETQYF. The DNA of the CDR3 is TGTGCCAGCAGCTTAAGGGGGACTAGCTCGCGGGAGACCCAGTACTTC. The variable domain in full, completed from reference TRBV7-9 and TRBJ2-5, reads DTGVSQNPRHKITKRGQNVTFRCDPISEHNRLYWYRQTLGQGPEFLTYFQNEAQLEKSRLLSDRFSAERPKGSFSTLEIQRTEQGDSAMYLCASSLRGTSSRETQYFGPGTRLLVL.

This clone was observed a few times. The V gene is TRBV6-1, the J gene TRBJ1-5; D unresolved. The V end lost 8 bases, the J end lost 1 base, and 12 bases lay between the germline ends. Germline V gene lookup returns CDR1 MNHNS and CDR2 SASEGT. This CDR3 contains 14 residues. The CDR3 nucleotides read TGTGCCAGCGGTAACGAGTGGAGCAATCAGCCCCAGCATTTT. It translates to CASGNEWSNQPQHF.

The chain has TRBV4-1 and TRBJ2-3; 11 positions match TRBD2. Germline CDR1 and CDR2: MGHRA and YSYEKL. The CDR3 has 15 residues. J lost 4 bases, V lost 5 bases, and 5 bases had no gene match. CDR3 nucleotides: TGCGCCAGCAGCATTCTAGCGGGAGGCTCAGATACGCAGTATTTT. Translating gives CASSILAGGSDTQYF.

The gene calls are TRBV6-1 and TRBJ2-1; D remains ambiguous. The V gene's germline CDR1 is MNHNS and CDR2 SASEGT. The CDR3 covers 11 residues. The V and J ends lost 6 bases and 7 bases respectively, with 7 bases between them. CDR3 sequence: CASRVLNEQFF. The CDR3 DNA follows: TGTGCCAGCAGGGTGCTGAATGAGCAGTTCTTC.

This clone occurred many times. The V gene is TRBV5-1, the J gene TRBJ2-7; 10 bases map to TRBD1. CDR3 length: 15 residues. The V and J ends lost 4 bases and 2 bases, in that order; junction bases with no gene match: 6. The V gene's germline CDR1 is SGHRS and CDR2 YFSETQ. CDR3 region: CASSKTGTGAYEQYF. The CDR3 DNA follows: TGCGCCAGCAGCAAGACCGGGACAGGGGCCTACGAGCAGTACTTC.

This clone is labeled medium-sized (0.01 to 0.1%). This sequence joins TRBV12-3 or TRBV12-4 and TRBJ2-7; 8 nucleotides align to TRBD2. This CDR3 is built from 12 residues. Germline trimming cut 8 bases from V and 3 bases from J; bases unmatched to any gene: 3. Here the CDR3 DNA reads TGTGCCAGCTTTGGGACTAGCTACGAGCAGTACTTC. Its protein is CASFGTSYEQYF.

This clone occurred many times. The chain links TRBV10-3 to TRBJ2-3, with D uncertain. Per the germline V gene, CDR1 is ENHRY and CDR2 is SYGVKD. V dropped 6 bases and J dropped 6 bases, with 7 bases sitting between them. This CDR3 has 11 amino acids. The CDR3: CAIRKSDTQYF. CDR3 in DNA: TGTGCCATCAGAAAGTCTGATACGCAGTATTTT.

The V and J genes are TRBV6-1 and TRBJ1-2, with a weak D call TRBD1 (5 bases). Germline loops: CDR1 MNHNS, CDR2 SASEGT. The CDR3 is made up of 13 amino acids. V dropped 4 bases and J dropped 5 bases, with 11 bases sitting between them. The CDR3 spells CASSVGAEYGYTF. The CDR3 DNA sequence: TGTGCCAGCAGTGTTGGGGCGGAATATGGCTACACCTTC.

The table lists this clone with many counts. The chain's CDR3 is CASSPGLAGGTDEQYF. CDR3 nucleotides: TGTGCCAGCAGTCCGGGACTAGCGGGAGGGACTGACGAGCAGTACTTC. This sequence joins TRBV28 and TRBJ2-7; TRBD2 matches at 16 bases. With 5 bases clipped from V and 5 bases from J, the junction kept 6 bases outside the gene matches. The CDR3 totals 16 residues. Germline CDR1 is MDHEN and CDR2 is SYDVKM.

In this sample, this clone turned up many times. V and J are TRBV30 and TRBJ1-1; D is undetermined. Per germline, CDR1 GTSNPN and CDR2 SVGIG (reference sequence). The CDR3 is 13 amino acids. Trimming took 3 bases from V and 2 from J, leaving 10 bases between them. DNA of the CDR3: TGTGCCTGGAGGGGGTGGCTTAACACTGAAGCTTTCTTT. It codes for CAWRGWLNTEAFF.

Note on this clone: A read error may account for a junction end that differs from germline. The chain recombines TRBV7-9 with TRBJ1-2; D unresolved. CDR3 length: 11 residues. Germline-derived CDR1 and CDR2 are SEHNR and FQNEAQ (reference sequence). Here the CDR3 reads CASSLLKLAGF. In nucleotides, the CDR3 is TGTGCCAGCAGCTTATTAAAACTAGCGGGATTC.

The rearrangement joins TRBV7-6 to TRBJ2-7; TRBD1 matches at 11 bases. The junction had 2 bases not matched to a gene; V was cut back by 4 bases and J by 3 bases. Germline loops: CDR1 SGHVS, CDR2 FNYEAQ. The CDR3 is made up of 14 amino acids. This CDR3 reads CASSSGTGGYEQYF. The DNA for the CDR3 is TGTGCCAGCAGCTCGGGGACAGGGGGCTACGAGCAGTACTTC.

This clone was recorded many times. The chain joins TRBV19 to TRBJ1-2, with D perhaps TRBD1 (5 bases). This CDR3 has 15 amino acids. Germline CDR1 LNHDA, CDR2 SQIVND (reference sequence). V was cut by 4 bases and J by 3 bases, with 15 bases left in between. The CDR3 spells CASSTEGGAHYGYTF. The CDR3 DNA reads TGTGCCAGTAGTACCGAGGGTGGGGCACACTATGGCTACACCTTC.

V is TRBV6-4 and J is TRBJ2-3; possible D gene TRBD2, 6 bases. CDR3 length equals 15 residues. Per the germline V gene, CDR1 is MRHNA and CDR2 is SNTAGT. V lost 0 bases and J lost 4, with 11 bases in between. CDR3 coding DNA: TGTGCCAGCAGTGACTCGATTCTAGCGCCAGATACGCAGTATTTT. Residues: CASSDSILAPDTQYF.